This T cell receptor (beta chain) was found in a study of blood T cell repertoires in COVID-19. Overall study: T cells, B-cell-depleted T cells, or PBMCs provided the cDNA or gDNA that served as material.

In the original processing: Nucleated cell number was recorded as an estimate derived from reference gene primer amplification. Here immunoSEQ multiplex PCR was the method, and the copy in TCRdb shows in-frame clones only, minus some. V and J calls plus clone size are reproduced from that table; the DNA served to infer D and trimming. In the table there are some 130,000 clones, roughly 90% of which are singletons. The TCR originated in a man over 45 with active COVID-19. Sequencing used peripheral blood.

The CDR3 loop reads CASSAPADRLDRGYGYTF. The CDR3, as DNA: TGTGCCAGCAGTGCCCCCGCGGACAGGCTGGATCGCGGGTATGGCTACACCTTC. The chain is built from TRBV2 and TRBJ1-2, with 7 bases that match TRBD1. V shed 4 bases and J 5 bases; nucleotides not matched to a gene: 19. CDR3 size: 18 residues. CDR1 and CDR2 from the germline V gene are SNHLY and FYNNEI.